These T cell receptor beta chains were read from a single sample in a study of cytomegalovirus exposure and HLA in healthy donors. The protocol was immunoSEQ multiplex PCR, while the TCRdb copy is restricted to in-frame clones and leaves out a portion. This sample has about 180,000 clones; less than 80% occur once, and the top ten carry around 1.6%. Input material: PBMCs. All receptors derive from a man between 18 and 35 years old in good health and CMV-seronegative. Each CDR3 is given with its conserved first and last residue. A clone size is listed for some rows: how often the clone was seen (once, few, many), or a class if it is expanded.

NA 11 TRBV11-2 CASSTLAEQFF
few 14 TRBV27 CASTDRVFTGELFF
NA 15 TRBV9 CASSPTGGRGNTIYF
NA 13 TRBV6-5 CASTQGRGAEAFF
NA 15 TRBV28 CASSTHGVANEKLFF
NA 18 TRBV6-1 CASSERGHGGSRHNEQFF
once 15 TRBV28 CASSHSGQGGYEQYF
NA 12 TRBV5-6 CASSVRNQPQHF
NA 13 TRBV14 CASSQDLGGKLFF
once 14 TRBV9 CASTPGGRSTEAFF
NA 14 TRBV2 CASRLRAANYGYTF
NA 15 TRBV6-5 CASSQRGRYPNTIYF
NA 14 TRBV25-1 CASSETGGHNEQFF
NA 18 TRBV5-1 CASSPGLAGAGNTGELFF
few 13 TRBV11-2 CASSFGADSPLHF
NA 14 TRBV6-1 CASTRGGVGYEQYF
NA 15 TRBV10-1 CASSEMAGGPGEQFF
NA 15 TRBV19 CASSPRQGIMVGYTF